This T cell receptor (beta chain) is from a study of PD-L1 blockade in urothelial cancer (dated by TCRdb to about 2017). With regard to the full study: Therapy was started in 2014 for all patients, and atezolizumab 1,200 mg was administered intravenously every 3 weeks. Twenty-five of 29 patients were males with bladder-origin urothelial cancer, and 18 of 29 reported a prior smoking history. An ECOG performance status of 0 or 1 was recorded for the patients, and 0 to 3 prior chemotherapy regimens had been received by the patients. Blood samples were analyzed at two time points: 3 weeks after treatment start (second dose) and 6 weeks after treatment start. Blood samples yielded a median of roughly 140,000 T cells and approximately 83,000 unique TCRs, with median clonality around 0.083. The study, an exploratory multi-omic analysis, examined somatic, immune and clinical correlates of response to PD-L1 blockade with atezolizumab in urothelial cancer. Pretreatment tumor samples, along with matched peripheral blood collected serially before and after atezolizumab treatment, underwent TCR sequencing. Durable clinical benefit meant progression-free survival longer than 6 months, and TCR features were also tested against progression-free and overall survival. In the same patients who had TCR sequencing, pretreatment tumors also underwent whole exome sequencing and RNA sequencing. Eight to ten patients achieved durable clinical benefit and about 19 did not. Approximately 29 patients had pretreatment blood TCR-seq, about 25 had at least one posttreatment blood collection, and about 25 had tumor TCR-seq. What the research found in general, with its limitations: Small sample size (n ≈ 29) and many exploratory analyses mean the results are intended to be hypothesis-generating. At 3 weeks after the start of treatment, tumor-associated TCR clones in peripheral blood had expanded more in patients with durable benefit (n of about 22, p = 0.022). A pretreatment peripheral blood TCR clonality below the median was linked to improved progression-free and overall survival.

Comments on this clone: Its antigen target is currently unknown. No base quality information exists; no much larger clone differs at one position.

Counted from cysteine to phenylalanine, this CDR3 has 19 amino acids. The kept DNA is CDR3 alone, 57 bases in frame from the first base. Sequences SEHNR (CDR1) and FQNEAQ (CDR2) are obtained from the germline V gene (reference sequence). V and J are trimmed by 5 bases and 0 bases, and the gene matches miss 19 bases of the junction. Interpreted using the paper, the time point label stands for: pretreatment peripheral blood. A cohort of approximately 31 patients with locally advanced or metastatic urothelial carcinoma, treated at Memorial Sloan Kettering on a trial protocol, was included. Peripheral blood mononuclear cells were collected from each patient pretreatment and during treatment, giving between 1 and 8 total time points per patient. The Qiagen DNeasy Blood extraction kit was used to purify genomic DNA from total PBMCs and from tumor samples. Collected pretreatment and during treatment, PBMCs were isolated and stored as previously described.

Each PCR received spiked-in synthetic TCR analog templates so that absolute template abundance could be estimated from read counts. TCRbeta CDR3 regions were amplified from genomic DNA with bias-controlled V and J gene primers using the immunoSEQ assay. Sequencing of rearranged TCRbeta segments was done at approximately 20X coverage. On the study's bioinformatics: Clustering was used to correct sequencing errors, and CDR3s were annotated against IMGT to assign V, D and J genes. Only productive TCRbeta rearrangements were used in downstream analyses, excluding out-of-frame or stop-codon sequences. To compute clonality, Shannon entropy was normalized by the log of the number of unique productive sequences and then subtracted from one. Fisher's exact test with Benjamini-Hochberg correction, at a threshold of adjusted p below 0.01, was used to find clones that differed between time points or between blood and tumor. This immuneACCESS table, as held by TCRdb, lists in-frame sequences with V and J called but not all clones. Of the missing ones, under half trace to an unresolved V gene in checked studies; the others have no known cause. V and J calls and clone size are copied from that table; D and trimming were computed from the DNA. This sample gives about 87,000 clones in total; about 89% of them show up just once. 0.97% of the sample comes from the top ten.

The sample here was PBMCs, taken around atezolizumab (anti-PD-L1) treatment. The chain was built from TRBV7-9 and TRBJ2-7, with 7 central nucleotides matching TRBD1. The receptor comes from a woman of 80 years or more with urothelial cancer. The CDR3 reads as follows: CASSPKPGTVGFSSYEQYF. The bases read TGTGCCAGCAGCCCCAAACCCGGGACAGTAGGTTTCAGCTCCTACGAGCAGTACTTC.